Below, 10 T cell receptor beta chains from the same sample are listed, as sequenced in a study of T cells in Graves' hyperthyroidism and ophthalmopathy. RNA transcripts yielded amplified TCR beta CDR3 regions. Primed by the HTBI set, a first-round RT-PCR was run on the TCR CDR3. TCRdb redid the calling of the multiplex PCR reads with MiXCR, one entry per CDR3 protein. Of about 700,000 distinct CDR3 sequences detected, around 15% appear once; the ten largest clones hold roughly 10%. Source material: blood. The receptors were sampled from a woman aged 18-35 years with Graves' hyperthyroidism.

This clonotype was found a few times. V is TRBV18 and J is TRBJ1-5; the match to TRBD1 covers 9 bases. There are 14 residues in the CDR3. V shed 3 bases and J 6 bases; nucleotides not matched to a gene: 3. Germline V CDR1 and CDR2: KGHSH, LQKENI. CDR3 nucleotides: TGTGCCAGCTCACCGACAGGGGGACCTCAGCCCCAGCATTTT. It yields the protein CASSPTGGPQPQHF.

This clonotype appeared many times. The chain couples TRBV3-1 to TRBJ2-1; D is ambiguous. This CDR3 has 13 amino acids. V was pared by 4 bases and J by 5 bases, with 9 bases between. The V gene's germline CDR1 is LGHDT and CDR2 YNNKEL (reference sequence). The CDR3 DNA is TGTGCCAGCAGCCGTAGACTTAACAATGAGCAGTTCTTC. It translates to CASSRRLNNEQFF.

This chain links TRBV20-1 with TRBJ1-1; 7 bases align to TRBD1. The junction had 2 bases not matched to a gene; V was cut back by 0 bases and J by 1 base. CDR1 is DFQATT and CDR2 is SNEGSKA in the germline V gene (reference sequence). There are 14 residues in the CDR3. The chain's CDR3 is CSARDQGGNTEAFF. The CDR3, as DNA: TGCAGTGCTAGAGATCAGGGGGGGAACACTGAAGCTTTCTTT.

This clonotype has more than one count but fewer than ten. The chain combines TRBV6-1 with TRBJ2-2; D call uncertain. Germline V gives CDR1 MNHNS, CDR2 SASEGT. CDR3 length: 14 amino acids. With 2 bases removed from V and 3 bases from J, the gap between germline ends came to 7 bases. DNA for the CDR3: TGTGCCAGCAGTGAATGGAAGGACACCGGGGAGCTGTTTTTT. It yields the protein CASSEWKDTGELFF.

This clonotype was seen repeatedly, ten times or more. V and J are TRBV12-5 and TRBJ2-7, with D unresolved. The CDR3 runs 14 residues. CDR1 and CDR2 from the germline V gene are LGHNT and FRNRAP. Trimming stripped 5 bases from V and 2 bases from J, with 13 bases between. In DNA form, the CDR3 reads TGTGCTAGTGGTCCCGACTCGCCACCCTACGAGCAGTACTTC. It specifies CASGPDSPPYEQYF.

CDR3 sequence (DNA): TGTGCCAGTAGTATAGCGGGAGGCTCGGGCTCCTACAATGAGCAGTTCTTC. This encodes CASSIAGGSGSYNEQFF. V usage is TRBV19 and J usage is TRBJ2-1; 7 positions agree with TRBD2. Germline trimming cut 1 base from V and 0 bases from J; bases unmatched to any gene: 6. This CDR3 has 17 residues. Germline assignment: CDR1 LNHDA and CDR2 SQIVND (reference sequence).

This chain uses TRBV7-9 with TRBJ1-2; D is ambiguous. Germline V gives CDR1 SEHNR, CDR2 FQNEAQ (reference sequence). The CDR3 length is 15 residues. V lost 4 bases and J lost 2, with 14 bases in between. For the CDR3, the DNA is TGTGCCAGCAGCTCGGTGACAACGACGAACTATGGCTACACCTTC. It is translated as CASSSVTTTNYGYTF.

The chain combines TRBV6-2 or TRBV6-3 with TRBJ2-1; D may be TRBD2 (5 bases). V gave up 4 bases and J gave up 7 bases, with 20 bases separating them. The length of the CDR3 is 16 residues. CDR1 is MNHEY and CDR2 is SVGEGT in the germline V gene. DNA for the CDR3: TGTGCCAGCAGTTTACCGGGGTTTGTAGCTAGGAATGAGCAGTTCTTC. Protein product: CASSLPGFVARNEQFF.

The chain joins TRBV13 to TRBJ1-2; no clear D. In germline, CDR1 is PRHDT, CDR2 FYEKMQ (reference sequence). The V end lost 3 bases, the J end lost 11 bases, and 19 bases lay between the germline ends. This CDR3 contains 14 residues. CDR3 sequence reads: CASSLVSINDPYTF. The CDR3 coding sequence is TGTGCCAGCAGCTTGGTTTCCATAAATGATCCGTACACCTTC.

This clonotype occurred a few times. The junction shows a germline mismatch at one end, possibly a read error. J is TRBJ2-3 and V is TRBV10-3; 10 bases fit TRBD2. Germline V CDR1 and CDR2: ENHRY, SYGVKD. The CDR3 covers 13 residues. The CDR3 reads CAMSGRAADMQYF. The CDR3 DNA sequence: TGTGCCATGAGCGGGAGGGCCGCAGATATGCAGTATTTT.